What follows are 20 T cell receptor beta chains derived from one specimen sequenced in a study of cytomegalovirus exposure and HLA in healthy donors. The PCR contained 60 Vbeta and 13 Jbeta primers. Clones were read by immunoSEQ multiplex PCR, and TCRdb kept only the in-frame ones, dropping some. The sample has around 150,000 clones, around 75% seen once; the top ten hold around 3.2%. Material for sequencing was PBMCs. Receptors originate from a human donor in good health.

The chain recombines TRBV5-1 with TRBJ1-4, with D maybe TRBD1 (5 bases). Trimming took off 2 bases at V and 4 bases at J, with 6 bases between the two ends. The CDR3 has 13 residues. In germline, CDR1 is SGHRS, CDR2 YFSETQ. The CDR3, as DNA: TGCGCCAGCAGCTTTGACAGTAATGAAAAACTGTTTTTT. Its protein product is CASSFDSNEKLFF.

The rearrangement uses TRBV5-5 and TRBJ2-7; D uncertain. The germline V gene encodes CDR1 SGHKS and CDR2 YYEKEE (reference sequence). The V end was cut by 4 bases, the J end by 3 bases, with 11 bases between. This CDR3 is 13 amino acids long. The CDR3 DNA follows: TGTGCCAGCAGCATTCTAACAGACTACGAGCAGTACTTC. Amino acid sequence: CASSILTDYEQYF.

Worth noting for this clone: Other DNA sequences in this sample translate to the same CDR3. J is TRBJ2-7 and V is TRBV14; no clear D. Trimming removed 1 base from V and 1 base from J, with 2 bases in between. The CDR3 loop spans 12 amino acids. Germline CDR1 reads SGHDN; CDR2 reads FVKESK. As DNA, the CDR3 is TGTGCCAGCAGCCAAGCATCCTACGAGCAGTACTTC. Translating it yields CASSQASYEQYF.

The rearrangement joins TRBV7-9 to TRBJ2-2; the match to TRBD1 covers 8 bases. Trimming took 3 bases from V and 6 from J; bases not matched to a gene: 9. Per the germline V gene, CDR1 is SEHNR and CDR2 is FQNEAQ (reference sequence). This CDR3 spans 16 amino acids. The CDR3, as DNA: TGTGCCAGCAGCTTTTCAGGGGGCGGTCATGCCGGGGAGCTGTTTTTT. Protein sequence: CASSFSGGGHAGELFF. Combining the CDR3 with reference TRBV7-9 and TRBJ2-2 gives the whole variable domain DTGVSQNPRHKITKRGQNVTFRCDPISEHNRLYWYRQTLGQGPEFLTYFQNEAQLEKSRLLSDRFSAERPKGSFSTLEIQRTEQGDSAMYLCASSFSGGGHAGELFFGEGSRLTVL.

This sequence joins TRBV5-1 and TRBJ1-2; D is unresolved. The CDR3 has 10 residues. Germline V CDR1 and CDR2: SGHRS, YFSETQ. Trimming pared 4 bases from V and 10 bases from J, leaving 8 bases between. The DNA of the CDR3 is TGCGCCAGCAGCGATCTATACTACACCTTC. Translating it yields CASSDLYYTF.

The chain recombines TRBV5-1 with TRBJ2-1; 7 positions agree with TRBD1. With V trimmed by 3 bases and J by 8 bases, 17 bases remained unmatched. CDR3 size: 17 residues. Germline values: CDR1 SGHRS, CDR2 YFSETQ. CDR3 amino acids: CASSSGVRLGGSDEQFF. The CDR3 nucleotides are TGCGCCAGCAGCTCGGGCGTAAGGCTAGGGGGCTCCGATGAGCAGTTCTTC.

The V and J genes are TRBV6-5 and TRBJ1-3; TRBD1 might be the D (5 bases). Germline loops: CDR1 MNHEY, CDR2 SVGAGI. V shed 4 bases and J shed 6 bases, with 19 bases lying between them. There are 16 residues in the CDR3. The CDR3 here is CASSSIFVGGINTIYF. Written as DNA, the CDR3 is TGTGCCAGCAGTTCTATTTTTGTGGGGGGGATAAACACCATATATTTT.

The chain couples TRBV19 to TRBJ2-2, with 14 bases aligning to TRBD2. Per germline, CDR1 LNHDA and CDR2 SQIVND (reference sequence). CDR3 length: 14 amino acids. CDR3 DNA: TGTGCGGTAAGGGGACTAGCGGGAGCCGGGGAGCTGTTTTTT. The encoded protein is CAVRGLAGAGELFF.

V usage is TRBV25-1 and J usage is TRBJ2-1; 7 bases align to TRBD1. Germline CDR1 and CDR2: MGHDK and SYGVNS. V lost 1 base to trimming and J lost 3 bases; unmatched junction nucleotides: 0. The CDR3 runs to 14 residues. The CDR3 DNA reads TGTGCCAGCAGTGAATGGGACAGCTACAATGAGCAGTTCTTC. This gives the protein CASSEWDSYNEQFF.

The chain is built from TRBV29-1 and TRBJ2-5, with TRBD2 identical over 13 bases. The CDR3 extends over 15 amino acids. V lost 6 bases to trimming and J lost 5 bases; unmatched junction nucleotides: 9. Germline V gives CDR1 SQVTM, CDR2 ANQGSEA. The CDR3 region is CSVTPTSGGWETQYF. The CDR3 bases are TGCAGCGTCACCCCGACTAGCGGGGGGTGGGAGACCCAGTACTTC.

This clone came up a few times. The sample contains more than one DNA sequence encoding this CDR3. CDR3 protein: CASSQDHVQGSYNEQFF. CDR3 nucleotides: TGTGCCAGCAGCCAAGATCATGTGCAGGGGAGTTACAATGAGCAGTTCTTC. The chain uses TRBV4-2 and TRBJ2-1; D might be TRBD1 (6 bases). CDR1 and CDR2 from the germline V gene are LGHNA and YNFKEQ. This CDR3 is 17 amino acids long. The V end was cut by 0 bases, the J end by 4 bases, with 16 bases between.

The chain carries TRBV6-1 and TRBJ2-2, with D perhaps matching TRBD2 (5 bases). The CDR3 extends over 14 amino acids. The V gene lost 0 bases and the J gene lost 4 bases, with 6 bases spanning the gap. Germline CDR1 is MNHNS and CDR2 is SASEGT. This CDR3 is CASSEAGLTGELFF. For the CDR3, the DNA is TGTGCCAGCAGTGAAGCTGGACTCACCGGGGAGCTGTTTTTT.

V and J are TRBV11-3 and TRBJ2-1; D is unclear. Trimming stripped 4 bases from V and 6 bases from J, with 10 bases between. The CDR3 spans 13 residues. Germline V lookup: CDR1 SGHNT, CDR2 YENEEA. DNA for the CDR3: TGTGCCAGCAGCTCCCCCGCAGGCAATGAGCAGTTCTTC. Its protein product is CASSSPAGNEQFF. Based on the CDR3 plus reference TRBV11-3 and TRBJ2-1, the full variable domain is EAGVVQSPRYKIIEKKQPVAFWCNPISGHNTLYWYLQNLGQGPELLIRYENEEAVDDSQLPKDRFSAERLKGVDSTLKIQPAELGDSAVYLCASSSPAGNEQFFGPGTRLTVL.

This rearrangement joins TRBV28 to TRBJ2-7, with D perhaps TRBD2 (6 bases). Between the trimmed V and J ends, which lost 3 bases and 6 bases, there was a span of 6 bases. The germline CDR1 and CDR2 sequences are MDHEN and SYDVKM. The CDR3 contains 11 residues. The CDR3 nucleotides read TGTGCCAGCAGTTTCGGGGGCGAGCAGTACTTC. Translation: CASSFGGEQYF. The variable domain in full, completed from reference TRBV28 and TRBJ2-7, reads DVKVTQSSRYLVKRTGEKVFLECVQDMDHENMFWYRQDPGLGLRLIYFSYDVKMKEKGDIPEGYSVSREKKERFSLILESASTNQTSMYLCASSFGGEQYFGPGTRLTVT.

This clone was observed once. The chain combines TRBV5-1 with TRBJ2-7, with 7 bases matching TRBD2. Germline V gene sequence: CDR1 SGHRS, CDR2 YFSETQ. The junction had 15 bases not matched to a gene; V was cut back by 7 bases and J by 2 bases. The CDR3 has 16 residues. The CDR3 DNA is TGCGCCAGCCAGCGGGGTGGGGGGAGTGTTCCCTACGAGCAGTACTTC. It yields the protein CASQRGGGSVPYEQYF.

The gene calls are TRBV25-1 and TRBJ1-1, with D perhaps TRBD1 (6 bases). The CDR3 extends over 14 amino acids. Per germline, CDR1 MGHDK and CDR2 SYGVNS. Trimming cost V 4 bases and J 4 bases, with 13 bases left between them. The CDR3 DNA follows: TGTGCCAGCAGTGTCTCAGGGGTAATCACTGAAGCTTTCTTT. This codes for CASSVSGVITEAFF.

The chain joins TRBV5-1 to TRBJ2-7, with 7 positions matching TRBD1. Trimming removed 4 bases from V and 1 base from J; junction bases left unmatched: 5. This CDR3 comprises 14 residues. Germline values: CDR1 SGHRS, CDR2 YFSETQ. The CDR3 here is CASSQTGRSYEQYF. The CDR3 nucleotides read TGCGCCAGCAGCCAGACAGGGCGATCCTACGAGCAGTACTTC.

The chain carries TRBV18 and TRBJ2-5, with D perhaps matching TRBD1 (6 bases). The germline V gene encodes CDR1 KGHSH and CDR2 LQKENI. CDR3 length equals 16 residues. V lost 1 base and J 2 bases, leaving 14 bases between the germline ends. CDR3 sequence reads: CASSPRTGWEQETQYF. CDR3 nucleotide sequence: TGTGCCAGCTCACCACGCACAGGGTGGGAGCAAGAGACCCAGTACTTC.

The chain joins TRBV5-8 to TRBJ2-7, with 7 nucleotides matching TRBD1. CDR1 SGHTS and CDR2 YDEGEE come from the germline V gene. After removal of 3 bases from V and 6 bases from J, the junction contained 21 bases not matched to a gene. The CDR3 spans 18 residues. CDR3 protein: CASSYIPEVRGRRSEQYF. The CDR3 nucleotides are TGTGCCAGCAGCTATATACCGGAGGTGAGGGGGCGGAGGAGCGAGCAGTACTTC.

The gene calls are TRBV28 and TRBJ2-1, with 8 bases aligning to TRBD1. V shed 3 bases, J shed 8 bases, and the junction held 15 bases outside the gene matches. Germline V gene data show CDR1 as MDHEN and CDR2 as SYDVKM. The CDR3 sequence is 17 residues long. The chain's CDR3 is CASSFLAQGAGSDEQFF. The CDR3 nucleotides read TGTGCCAGCAGTTTTCTTGCTCAGGGGGCAGGGTCGGATGAGCAGTTCTTC.